The 23 T cell receptor beta chains reported below all come from one sample, sequenced in a study of T cell repertoires in cytomegalovirus infection. Their specific antigens are unknown. TCRdb reprocessed the reads with MiXCR, giving one entry per CDR3 protein. The repertoire has around 430,000 distinct CDR3 sequences, about 42% of them found once; the top ten carry about two fifths. The sample in question was cultured PBMCs, obtained from culture after CMV antigen stimulation. The receptor source for this set is a human donor in good health (CMV status not recorded). Some clones in this sample may be carry-over from other donors' samples.

This chain connects TRBV28 to TRBJ2-2, with D unclear. The CDR3 is 14 residues long. Germline loops: CDR1 MDHEN, CDR2 SYDVKM. The CDR3 coding sequence is TGTGCTTCCTCTTGGCCCGCGAACACCGGGGAGCTGTTTTTT. Translated: CASSWPANTGELFF.

This clonotype was found a few times. V is TRBV18 and J is TRBJ2-1, with a possible D match to TRBD2 (6 bases). V was cut by 9 bases and J by 4 bases, with 16 bases left in between. Germline CDR1 and CDR2: KGHSH and LQKENI. The CDR3 consists of 14 residues. The CDR3 sequence: CASHGQRAYNEQFF. The CDR3 coding sequence is TGTGCCAGTCATGGGCAGCGGGCGTACAATGAGCAGTTCTTC.

In its sample, this clonotype was seen a few times. This chain uses TRBV9 with TRBJ1-1, with D perhaps matching TRBD1 (6 bases). V shed 3 bases and J shed 7 bases, with 16 bases lying between them. The CDR3 runs 14 residues. Germline CDR1 reads SGDLS; CDR2 reads YYNGEE. The CDR3 loop is CASSGNIQGSEAFF. CDR3 in DNA: TGTGCCAGCAGCGGCAATATACAGGGTAGTGAAGCTTTCTTT.

This chain uses TRBV20-1 with TRBJ1-6; TRBD1 aligns across 7 bases. Germline CDR1 and CDR2: DFQATT and SNEGSKA (reference sequence). V lost 2 bases to trimming and J lost 10 bases; unmatched junction nucleotides: 8. This CDR3 has 14 residues. The CDR3 loop reads CSARIDRVVSPLHF. CDR3 in DNA: TGCAGTGCTAGAATAGACAGGGTCGTGTCACCCCTCCACTTT.

The chain carries TRBV19 and TRBJ1-1; TRBD1 matches 11 bases. The CDR3 loop spans 12 amino acids. Losses at the gene ends were 8 bases for V and 5 bases for J; bases not matched to a gene: 1. Germline V gene data show CDR1 as LNHDA and CDR2 as SQIVND (reference sequence). CDR3 in amino acids: CASGTGGTEAFF. The CDR3 nucleotides read TGTGCCAGTGGGACAGGGGGGACTGAAGCTTTCTTT.

The table lists this clonotype with many counts. The CDR3 coding sequence is TGTGCCAGCAGCTTAAAGGGGGACGCCGCCGGGTATTTT. Residues: CASSLKGDAAGYF. This chain uses TRBV7-2 with TRBJ2-3, with D perhaps matching TRBD1 (6 bases). The germline gives CDR1 SGHTA, CDR2 FQGNSA. The CDR3 covers 13 residues. Trimming removed 2 bases from V and 14 bases from J, with 17 bases in between.

The V gene is TRBV27, the J gene TRBJ2-1; TRBD2 is a possible D gene (5 bases). V was shortened by 3 bases and J by 5 bases, with 8 bases between the two germline ends. The CDR3 runs to 13 residues. CDR1 and CDR2 from the germline V gene are MNHEY and SMNVEV (reference sequence). The CDR3 reads CASSFEGNNEQFF. The CDR3, as DNA: TGTGCCAGCAGTTTTGAGGGAAACAATGAGCAGTTCTTC.

This clonotype was recorded a few times. The chain carries TRBV11-2 and TRBJ2-1; weak D call: TRBD2 (5 bases). The V and J ends lost 5 bases and 0 bases respectively, with 11 bases between them. Germline CDR1 reads SGHAT; CDR2 reads FQNNGV. This CDR3 is 15 amino acids long. CDR3 amino acids: CASSLERISYNEQFF. The CDR3 nucleotides read TGTGCCAGCAGCCTGGAGCGGATCTCCTACAATGAGCAGTTCTTC.

The chain couples TRBV18 to TRBJ2-7, with TRBD2 identical over 14 bases. This CDR3 is built from 15 residues. V gave up 2 bases and J gave up 6 bases; unmatched junction bases: 3. From germline, CDR1 is KGHSH and CDR2 LQKENI. CDR3 nucleotide sequence: TGTGCCAGCTCACCAGGACTAGCGGGAGGTGGCGAGCAGTACTTC. Translated, it gives CASSPGLAGGGEQYF.

This clonotype was observed a few times. The chain employs TRBV11-2 and TRBJ2-3; 8 positions match TRBD2. Germline-derived CDR1 and CDR2 are SGHAT and FQNNGV. Trimming cost V 5 bases and J 6 bases; bases outside gene matches: 10. The CDR3 covers 15 residues. The chain's CDR3 is CASSLKRGPLDTQYF. CDR3 DNA: TGTGCCAGCAGCCTCAAGCGGGGGCCCCTGGATACGCAGTATTTT.

The V call is TRBV5-4, the J call TRBJ1-6; the D gene is possibly TRBD1 (5 bases). Between the trimmed V and J ends, which lost 0 bases and 10 bases, there was a span of 14 bases. CDR1 SGHNT and CDR2 YYREEE come from the germline V gene (reference sequence). This CDR3 is built from 15 residues. Here the CDR3 DNA reads TGTGCCAGCAGCTTGGCCGGGGGGATCAGCTCACCCCTCCACTTT. Encoded protein: CASSLAGGISSPLHF.

The chain links TRBV20-1 to TRBJ2-3; TRBD2 aligns across 10 bases. Trimming cost V 4 bases and J 1 base; bases outside gene matches: 2. The CDR3 totals 14 residues. Per the germline V gene, CDR1 is DFQATT and CDR2 is SNEGSKA (reference sequence). In DNA, the CDR3 is TGCAGTGCTACCGGGACTAGCGGCACAGATACGCAGTATTTT. Translated: CSATGTSGTDTQYF.

This clonotype has a handful of counts. V is TRBV6-2 or TRBV6-3 and J is TRBJ1-5; D is unclear. Trimming shortened V by 6 bases and J by 2 bases, and 32 bases separated the two germline ends. The V gene's germline CDR1 is MNHEY and CDR2 SVGEGT. The CDR3 runs to 21 residues. The CDR3 region is CASRDGLGGRGFFSGNQPQHF. DNA for the CDR3: TGTGCCAGCAGAGACGGGCTAGGAGGCAGAGGTTTCTTTTCTGGCAATCAGCCCCAGCATTTT.

The rearrangement uses TRBV5-1 and TRBJ2-1, with D perhaps given as TRBD1 or TRBD2 (5 bases each). Between the trimmed V and J ends, which lost 0 bases and 10 bases, there was a span of 17 bases. Per the germline V gene, CDR1 is SGHRS and CDR2 is YFSETQ. The CDR3 has 15 residues. This chain's CDR3 is CASSLGVSWGTEQFF. CDR3 bases: TGCGCCAGCAGCTTGGGGGTTTCTTGGGGGACCGAGCAGTTCTTC.

The chain couples TRBV7-8 to TRBJ2-5, with 8 bases identical to TRBD2. Germline V CDR1 and CDR2: SGHVS, FQNEAQ. J was trimmed by 5 bases and V by 0 bases; bases with no gene match: 17. This CDR3 is 19 amino acids long. CDR3 nucleotide sequence: TGTGCCAGCAGCTTAGCCCCTCGACTAGCGTACCTCAGGAGGGAGACCCAGTACTTC. Translation gives CASSLAPRLAYLRRETQYF.

The V and J genes are TRBV19 and TRBJ1-1; 7 positions agree with TRBD1. V lost 5 bases to trimming and J lost 0 bases; unmatched junction nucleotides: 9. The germline CDR1 and CDR2 sequences are LNHDA and SQIVND (reference sequence). The CDR3 sequence is 16 residues long. The CDR3 loop is CASSAFSGTVNTEAFF. CDR3 nucleotides: TGTGCCAGTAGTGCATTTTCCGGGACAGTGAACACTGAAGCTTTCTTT. Variable domain in full (rest from reference TRBV19 and TRBJ1-1): DGGITQSPKYLFRKEGQNVTLSCEQNLNHDAMYWYRQDPGQGLRLIYYSQIVNDFQKGDIAEGYSVSREKKESFPLTVTSAQKNPTAFYLCASSAFSGTVNTEAFFGQGTRLTVV.

The chain joins TRBV15 to TRBJ1-4, with unresolved D. The CDR3 is 15 amino acids. Germline V gene data show CDR1 as LNHNV and CDR2 as YYDKDF (reference sequence). V dropped 1 base and J dropped 4 bases, with 10 bases sitting between them. The CDR3 nucleotides read TGTGCCACCAGCAGAGTGGAGGATTTTAATGAAAAACTGTTTTTT. Its translation: CATSRVEDFNEKLFF.

The sample holds a few counts of this clonotype. V gene TRBV24-1 combines with J gene TRBJ1-3, with a possible D match to TRBD1 (6 bases). Germline V gives CDR1 KGHDR, CDR2 SFDVKD. The germline V and J ends were trimmed by 4 bases and 4 bases, with 19 bases remaining between them. The CDR3 loop spans 17 amino acids. The CDR3 sequence is CATSDNPATGSGNTIYF. CDR3 in DNA: TGTGCCACCAGTGACAACCCCGCCACAGGGTCGGGAAACACCATATATTTT.

CDR3 region: CASSKEGTYEQYF. The CDR3 nucleotides read TGTGCCAGCAGCAAGGAGGGTACCTACGAGCAGTACTTC. The V call is TRBV7-9, the J call TRBJ2-7, with D maybe TRBD2 (6 bases). The CDR3 has 13 amino acids. Germline CDR1 is SEHNR and CDR2 is FQNEAQ (reference sequence). Trimming cost V 5 bases and J 2 bases, with 10 bases left between them. Using reference TRBV7-9 and TRBJ2-7 for the parts outside the CDR3, the full variable domain is DTGVSQNPRHKITKRGQNVTFRCDPISEHNRLYWYRQTLGQGPEFLTYFQNEAQLEKSRLLSDRFSAERPKGSFSTLEIQRTEQGDSAMYLCASSKEGTYEQYFGPGTRLTVT.

This chain uses TRBV5-1 with TRBJ1-5; D perhaps matches TRBD1 (6 bases). The CDR3 contains 14 residues. The ends were cut back, 4 bases at V and 7 bases at J, with 15 bases in the middle. The germline CDR1 and CDR2 sequences are SGHRS and YFSETQ. The CDR3 loop is CASSPRGLEQPQHF. The CDR3 DNA reads TGCGCCAGCAGCCCACGGGGGCTCGAGCAGCCCCAGCATTTT. Full variable domain (missing parts from reference TRBV5-1 and TRBJ1-5): KAGVTQTPRYLIKTRGQQVTLSCSPISGHRSVSWYQQTPGQGLQFLFEYFSETQRNKGNFPGRFSGRQFSNSRSEMNVSTLELGDSALYLCASSPRGLEQPQHFGDGTRLSIL.

This clonotype was observed a few times. The J gene is TRBJ1-2, the V gene TRBV4-1, with 7 bases that match TRBD1. V was pared by 2 bases and J by 3 bases, with 3 bases of the junction left unmatched. The CDR3 consists of 14 residues. The germline CDR1 and CDR2 sequences are MGHRA and YSYEKL. CDR3 nucleotide sequence: TGCGCCAGCAGCCAACTCGGGACAGACTATGGCTACACCTTC. It translates to CASSQLGTDYGYTF.

This clonotype was found a few times. The chain recombines TRBV7-2 with TRBJ2-3; maybe TRBD2 (5 bases). Germline CDR1 reads SGHTA; CDR2 reads FQGNSA. Trimming removed 3 bases from V and 4 bases from J, with 11 bases in between. The CDR3 has 14 residues. CDR3 DNA sequence: TGTGCCAGCAGCTTGCGGGCGGGCTCAGATACGCAGTATTTT. This gives the protein CASSLRAGSDTQYF.

The V and J genes are TRBV10-2 and TRBJ2-7, with 8 bases identical to TRBD2. Losses at the gene ends were 3 bases for V and 2 bases for J; bases not matched to a gene: 6. CDR3 length equals 15 residues. Germline V CDR1 and CDR2: WSHSY, SAAADI. The CDR3 nucleotides read TGCGCCAGCAGTGACCCGGGAGGGGGGGCCTACGAGCAGTACTTC. It translates to CASSDPGGGAYEQYF.